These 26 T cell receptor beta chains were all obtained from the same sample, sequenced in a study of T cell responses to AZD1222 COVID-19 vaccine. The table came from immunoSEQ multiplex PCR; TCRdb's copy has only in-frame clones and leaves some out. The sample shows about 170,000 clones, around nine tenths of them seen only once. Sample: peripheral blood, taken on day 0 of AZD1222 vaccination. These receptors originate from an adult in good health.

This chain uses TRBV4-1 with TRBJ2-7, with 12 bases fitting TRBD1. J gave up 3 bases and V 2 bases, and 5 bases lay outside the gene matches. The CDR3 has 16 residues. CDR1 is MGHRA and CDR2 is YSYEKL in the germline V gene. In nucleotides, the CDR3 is TGCGCCAGCAGCCAACCGGGACAGGGGGCCCACTACGAGCAGTACTTC. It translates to CASSQPGQGAHYEQYF.

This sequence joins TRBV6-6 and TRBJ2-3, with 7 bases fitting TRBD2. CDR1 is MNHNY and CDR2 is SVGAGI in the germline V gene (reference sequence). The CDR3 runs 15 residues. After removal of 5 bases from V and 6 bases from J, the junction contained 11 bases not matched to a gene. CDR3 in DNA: TGTGCCAGCAGTCCCATCCGGGGGGTGAGGGATACGCAGTATTTT. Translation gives CASSPIRGVRDTQYF.

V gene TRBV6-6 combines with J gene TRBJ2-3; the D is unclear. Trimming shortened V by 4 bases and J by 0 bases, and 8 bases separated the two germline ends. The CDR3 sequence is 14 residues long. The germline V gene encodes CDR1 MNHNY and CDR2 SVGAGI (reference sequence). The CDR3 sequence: CASSLSSSTDTQYF. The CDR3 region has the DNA TGTGCCAGCAGTTTATCATCCAGCACAGATACGCAGTATTTT.

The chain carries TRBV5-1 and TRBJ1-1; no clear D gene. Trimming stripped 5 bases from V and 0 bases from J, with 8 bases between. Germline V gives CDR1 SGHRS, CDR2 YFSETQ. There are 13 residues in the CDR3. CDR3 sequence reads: CASRGYMNTEAFF. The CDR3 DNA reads TGCGCCAGCAGGGGCTACATGAACACTGAAGCTTTCTTT. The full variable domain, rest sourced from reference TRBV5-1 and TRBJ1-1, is KAGVTQTPRYLIKTRGQQVTLSCSPISGHRSVSWYQQTPGQGLQFLFEYFSETQRNKGNFPGRFSGRQFSNSRSEMNVSTLELGDSALYLCASRGYMNTEAFFGQGTRLTVV.

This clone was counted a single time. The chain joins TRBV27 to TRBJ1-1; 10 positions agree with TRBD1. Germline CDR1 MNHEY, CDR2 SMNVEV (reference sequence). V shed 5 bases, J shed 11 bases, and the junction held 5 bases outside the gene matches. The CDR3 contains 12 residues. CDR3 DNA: TGTGCCAGCAGTGCGCCGGGACAGGGGGCTTTCTTT. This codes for CASSAPGQGAFF.

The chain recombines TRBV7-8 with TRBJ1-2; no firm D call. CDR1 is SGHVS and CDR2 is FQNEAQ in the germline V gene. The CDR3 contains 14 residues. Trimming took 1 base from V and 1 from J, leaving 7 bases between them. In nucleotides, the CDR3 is TGTGCCAGCAGCTTAGGGCCGCTTAACTATGGCTACACCTTC. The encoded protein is CASSLGPLNYGYTF.

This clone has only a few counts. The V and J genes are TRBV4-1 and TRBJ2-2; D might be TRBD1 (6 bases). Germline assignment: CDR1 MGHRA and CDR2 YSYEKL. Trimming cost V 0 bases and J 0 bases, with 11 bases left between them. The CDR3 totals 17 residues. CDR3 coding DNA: TGCGCCAGCAGCCAAGATAGACAGGCCTCGAACACCGGGGAGCTGTTTTTT. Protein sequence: CASSQDRQASNTGELFF.

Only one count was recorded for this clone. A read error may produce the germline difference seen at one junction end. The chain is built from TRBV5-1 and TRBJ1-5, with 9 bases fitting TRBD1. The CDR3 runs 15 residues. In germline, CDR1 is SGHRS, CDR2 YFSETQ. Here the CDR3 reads CASSLGTGWNQPQHF. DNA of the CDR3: TGCGCCAGCAGTTTGGGGACAGGGTGGAATCAGCCCCAGCATTTT.

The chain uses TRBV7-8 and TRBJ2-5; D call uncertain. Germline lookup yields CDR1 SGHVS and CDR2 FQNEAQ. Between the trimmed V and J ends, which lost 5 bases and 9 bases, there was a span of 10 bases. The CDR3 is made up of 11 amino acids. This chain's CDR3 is CASSNGLAQYF. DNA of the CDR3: TGTGCCAGCAGCAACGGGCTCGCCCAGTACTTC.

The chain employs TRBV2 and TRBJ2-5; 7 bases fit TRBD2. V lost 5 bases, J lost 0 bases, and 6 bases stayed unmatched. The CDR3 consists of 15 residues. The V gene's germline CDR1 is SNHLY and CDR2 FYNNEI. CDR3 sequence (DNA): TGTGCCAGCAGTCCTAGCGGTGCGTACCAAGAGACCCAGTACTTC. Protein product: CASSPSGAYQETQYF.

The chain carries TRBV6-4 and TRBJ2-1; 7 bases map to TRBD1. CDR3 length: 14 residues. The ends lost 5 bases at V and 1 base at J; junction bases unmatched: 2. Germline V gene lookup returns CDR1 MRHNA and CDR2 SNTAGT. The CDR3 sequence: CASSKGQSYNEQFF. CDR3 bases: TGTGCCAGCAGTAAGGGACAGTCCTACAATGAGCAGTTCTTC.

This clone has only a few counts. CDR3 DNA: TGTGCCAGCAGCCCAAGCCCACTCTATGGCTACACCTTC. This gives the protein CASSPSPLYGYTF. The chain recombines TRBV14 with TRBJ1-2; D unclear. This CDR3 has 13 amino acids. The V gene's germline CDR1 is SGHDN and CDR2 FVKESK. The V end lost 4 bases, the J end lost 4 bases, and 10 bases lay between the germline ends.

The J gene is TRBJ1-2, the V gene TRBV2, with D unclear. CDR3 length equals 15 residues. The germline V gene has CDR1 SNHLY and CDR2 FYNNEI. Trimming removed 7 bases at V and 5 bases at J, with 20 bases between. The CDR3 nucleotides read TGTGCCAGCAATCCGACTGGTCTGCATTTTTATGGCTACACCTTC. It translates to CASNPTGLHFYGYTF.

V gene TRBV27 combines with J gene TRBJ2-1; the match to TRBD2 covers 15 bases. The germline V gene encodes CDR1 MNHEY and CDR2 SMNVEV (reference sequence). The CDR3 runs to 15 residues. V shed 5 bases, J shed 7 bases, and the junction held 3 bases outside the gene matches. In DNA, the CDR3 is TGTGCCAGCAGTGCCGGGACTAGCGGGAGGAATGAGCAGTTCTTC. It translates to CASSAGTSGRNEQFF.

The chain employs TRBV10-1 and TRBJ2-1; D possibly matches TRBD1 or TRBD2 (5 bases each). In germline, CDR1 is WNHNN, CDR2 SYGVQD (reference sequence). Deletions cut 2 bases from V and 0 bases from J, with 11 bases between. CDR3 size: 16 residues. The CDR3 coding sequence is TGCGCCAGCAGTGAGGGGGGACCGAGCTCCTACAATGAGCAGTTCTTC. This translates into CASSEGGPSSYNEQFF.

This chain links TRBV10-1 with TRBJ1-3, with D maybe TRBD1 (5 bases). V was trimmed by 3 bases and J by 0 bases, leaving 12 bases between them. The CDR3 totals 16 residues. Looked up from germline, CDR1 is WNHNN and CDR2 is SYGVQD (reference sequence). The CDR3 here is CASSDLRGSSGNTIYF. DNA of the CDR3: TGCGCCAGCAGTGATCTAAGGGGAAGCTCTGGAAACACCATATATTTT.

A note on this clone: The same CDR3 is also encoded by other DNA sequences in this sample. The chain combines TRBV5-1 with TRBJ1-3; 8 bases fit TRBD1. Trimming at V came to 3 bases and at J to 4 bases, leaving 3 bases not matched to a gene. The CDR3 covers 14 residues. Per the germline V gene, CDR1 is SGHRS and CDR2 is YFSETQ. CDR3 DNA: TGCGCCAGCAGCTCGCGGGACAGGGGAAACACCATATATTTT. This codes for CASSSRDRGNTIYF.

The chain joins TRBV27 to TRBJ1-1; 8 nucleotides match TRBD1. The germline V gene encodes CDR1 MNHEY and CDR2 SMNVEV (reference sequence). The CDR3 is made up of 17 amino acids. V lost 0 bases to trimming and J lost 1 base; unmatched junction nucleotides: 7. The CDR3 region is CASSLSVDRVGNTEAFF. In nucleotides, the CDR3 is TGTGCCAGCAGTTTATCGGTGGACAGGGTTGGGAACACTGAAGCTTTCTTT.

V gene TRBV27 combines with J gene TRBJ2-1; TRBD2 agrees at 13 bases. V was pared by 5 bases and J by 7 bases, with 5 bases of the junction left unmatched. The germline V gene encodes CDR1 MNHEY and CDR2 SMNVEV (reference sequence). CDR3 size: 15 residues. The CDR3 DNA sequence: TGTGCCAGCAGTCTCGGGACTAGCGGGATTAATGAGCAGTTCTTC. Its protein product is CASSLGTSGINEQFF.

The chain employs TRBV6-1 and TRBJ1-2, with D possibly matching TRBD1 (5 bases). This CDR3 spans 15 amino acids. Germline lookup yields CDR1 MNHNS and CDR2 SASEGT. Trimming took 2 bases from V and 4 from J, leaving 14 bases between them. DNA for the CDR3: TGTGCCAGCAGTGAATTAGCGGGGACGGGCTATGGCTACACCTTC. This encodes CASSELAGTGYGYTF.

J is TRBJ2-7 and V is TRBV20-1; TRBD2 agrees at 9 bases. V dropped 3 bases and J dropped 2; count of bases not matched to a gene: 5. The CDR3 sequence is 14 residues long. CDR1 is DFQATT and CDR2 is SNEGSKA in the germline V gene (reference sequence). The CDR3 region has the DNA TGCAGTGCTAGTCGGGCTAGCGGGACCTACGAGCAGTACTTC. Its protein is CSASRASGTYEQYF.

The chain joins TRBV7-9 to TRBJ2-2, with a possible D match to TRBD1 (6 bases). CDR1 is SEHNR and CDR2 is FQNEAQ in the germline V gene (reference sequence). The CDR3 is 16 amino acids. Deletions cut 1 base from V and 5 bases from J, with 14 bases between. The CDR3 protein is CASSLGLAGDTGELFF. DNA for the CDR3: TGTGCCAGCAGCTTAGGTTTGGCAGGGGATACCGGGGAGCTGTTTTTT. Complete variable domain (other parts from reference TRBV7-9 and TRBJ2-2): DTGVSQNPRHKITKRGQNVTFRCDPISEHNRLYWYRQTLGQGPEFLTYFQNEAQLEKSRLLSDRFSAERPKGSFSTLEIQRTEQGDSAMYLCASSLGLAGDTGELFFGEGSRLTVL.

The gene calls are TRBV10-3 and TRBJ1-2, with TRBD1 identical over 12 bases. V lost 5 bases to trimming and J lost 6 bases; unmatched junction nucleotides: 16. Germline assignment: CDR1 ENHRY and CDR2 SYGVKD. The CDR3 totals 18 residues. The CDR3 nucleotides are TGTGCCATCAGTCCTCGTCGGGACAGGGGGCCGGGTCGGAATGGCTACACCTTC. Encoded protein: CAISPRRDRGPGRNGYTF.

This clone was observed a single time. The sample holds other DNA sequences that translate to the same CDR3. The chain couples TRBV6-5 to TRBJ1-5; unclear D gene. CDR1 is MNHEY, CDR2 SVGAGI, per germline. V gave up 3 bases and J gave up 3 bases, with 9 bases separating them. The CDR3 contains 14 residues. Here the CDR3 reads CASSYRGSNQPQHF. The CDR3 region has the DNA TGTGCCAGCAGTTATCGAGGGTCCAATCAGCCCCAGCATTTT.

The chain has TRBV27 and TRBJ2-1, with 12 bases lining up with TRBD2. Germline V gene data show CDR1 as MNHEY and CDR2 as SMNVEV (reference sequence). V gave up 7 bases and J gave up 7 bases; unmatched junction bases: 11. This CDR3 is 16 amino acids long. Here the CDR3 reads CASTPSGRAIRNEQFF. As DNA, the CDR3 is TGTGCCAGCACACCTAGCGGGAGGGCCATCCGAAATGAGCAGTTCTTC.

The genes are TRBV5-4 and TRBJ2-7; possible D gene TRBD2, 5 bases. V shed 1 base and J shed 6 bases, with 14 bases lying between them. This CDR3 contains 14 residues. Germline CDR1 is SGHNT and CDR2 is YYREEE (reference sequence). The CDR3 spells CASSLWAGPGEQYF. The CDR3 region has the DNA TGTGCCAGCAGCTTGTGGGCGGGCCCGGGCGAGCAGTACTTC. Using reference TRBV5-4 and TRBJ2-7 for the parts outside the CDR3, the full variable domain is ETGVTQSPTHLIKTRGQQVTLRCSSQSGHNTVSWYQQALGQGPQFIFQYYREEENGRGNFPPRFSGLQFPNYSSELNVNALELDDSALYLCASSLWAGPGEQYFGPGTRLTVT.